This T cell receptor (beta chain) was captured by sequencing in a study of PD-1 blockade in mismatch repair-deficient tumors. On the study more broadly: Patients had around twelve mismatch repair-deficient cancer types, all previously treated and progressing.

The method was immunoSEQ multiplex PCR; TCRdb's version includes in-frame clones alone and lacks a portion of them. The sample consists of some 19,000 clones, roughly four fifths of them appearing once. The V and J ends lost 7 bases and 8 bases respectively, with 17 bases between them. Germline V gives CDR1 GTSNPN, CDR2 SVGIG (reference sequence). CDR3 length: 13 residues. Remarks on this clone: Its cognate antigen is unknown.

Study-wide results and limits: Tumor-resident clones, often absent from pretreatment blood, expanded after pembrolizumab and then contracted.

PCR or immunohistochemistry showed mismatch repair deficiency in every enrolled patient. The TCR-sequenced patients were a few responders to pembrolizumab. The sequencing used PBMCs, collected 52 weeks after starting pembrolizumab. The chain joins TRBV30 to TRBJ2-2; D is perhaps TRBD2 (6 bases). This receptor was taken from an adult with mismatch repair-deficient cancer. The CDR3 here is CASGAYIRGELFF. CDR3 in DNA: TGTGCCTCGGGAGCCTATATTCGGGGGGAGCTGTTTTTT.